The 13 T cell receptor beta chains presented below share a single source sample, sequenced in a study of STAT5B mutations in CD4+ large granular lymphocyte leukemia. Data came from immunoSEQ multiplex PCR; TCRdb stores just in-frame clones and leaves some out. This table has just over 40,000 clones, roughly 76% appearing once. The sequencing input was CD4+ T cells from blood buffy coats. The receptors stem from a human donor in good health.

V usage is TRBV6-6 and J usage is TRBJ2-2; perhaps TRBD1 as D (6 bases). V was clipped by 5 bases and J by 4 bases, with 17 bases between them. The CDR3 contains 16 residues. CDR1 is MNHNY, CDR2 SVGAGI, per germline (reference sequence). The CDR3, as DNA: TGTGCCAGCAGTCACGGACGACAGGTCCGCACCGGGGAGCTGTTTTTT. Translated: CASSHGRQVRTGELFF.

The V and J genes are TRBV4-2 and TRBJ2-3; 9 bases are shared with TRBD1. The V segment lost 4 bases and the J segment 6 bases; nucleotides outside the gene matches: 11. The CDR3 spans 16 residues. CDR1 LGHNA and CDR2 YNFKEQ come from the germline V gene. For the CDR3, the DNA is TGTGCCAGCAGCCCCAACCTACAGGGGGCGACCGATACGCAGTATTTT. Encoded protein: CASSPNLQGATDTQYF.

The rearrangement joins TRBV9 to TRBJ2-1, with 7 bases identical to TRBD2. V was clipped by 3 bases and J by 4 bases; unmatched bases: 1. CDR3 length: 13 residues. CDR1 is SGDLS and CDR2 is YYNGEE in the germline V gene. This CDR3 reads CASSGTRYNEQFF. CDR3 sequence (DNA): TGTGCCAGCAGCGGGACTAGATACAATGAGCAGTTCTTC.

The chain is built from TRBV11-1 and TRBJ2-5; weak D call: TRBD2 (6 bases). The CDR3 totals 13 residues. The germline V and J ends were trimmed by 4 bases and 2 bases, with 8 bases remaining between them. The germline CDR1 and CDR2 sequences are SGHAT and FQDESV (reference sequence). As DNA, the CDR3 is TGTGCCAGCAGCTGGGACTTGCAAGAGACCCAGTACTTC. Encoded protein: CASSWDLQETQYF. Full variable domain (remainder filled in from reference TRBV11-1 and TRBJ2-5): EAEVAQSPRYKITEKSQAVAFWCDPISGHATLYWYRQILGQGPELLVQFQDESVVDDSQLPKDRFSAERLKGVDSTLKIQPAELGDSAMYLCASSWDLQETQYFGPGTRLLVL.

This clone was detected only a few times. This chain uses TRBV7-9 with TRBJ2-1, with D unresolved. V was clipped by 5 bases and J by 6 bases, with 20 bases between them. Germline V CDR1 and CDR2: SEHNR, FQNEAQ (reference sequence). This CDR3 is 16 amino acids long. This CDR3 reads CASSPPIRQDPNEQFF. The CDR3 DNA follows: TGTGCCAGCAGCCCCCCCATACGGCAGGACCCCAATGAGCAGTTCTTC. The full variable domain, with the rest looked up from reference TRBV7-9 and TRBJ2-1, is DTGVSQNPRHKITKRGQNVTFRCDPISEHNRLYWYRQTLGQGPEFLTYFQNEAQLEKSRLLSDRFSAERPKGSFSTLEIQRTEQGDSAMYLCASSPPIRQDPNEQFFGPGTRLTVL.

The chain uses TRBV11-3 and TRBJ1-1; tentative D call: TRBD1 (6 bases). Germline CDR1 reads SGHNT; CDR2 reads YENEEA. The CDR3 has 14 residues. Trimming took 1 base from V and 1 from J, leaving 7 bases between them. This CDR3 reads CASSLGRGNTEAFF. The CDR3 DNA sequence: TGTGCCAGCAGCTTAGGCAGGGGGAACACTGAAGCTTTCTTT.

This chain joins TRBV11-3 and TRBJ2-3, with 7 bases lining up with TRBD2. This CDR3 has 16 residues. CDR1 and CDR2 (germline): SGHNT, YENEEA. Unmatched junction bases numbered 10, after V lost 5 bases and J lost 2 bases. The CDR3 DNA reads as TGTGCCAGCAGCCCAGACGGGGGGTCGGACACAGATACGCAGTATTTT. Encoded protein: CASSPDGGSDTDTQYF.

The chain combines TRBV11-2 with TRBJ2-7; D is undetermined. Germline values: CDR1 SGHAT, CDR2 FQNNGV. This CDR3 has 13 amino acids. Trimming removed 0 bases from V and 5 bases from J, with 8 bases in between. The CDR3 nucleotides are TGTGCCAGCAGCTTAGATTTGGACCACGAGCAGTACTTC. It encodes CASSLDLDHEQYF. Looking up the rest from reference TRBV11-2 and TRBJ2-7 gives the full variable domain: EAGVAQSPRYKIIEKRQSVAFWCNPISGHATLYWYQQILGQGPKLLIQFQNNGVVDDSQLPKDRFSAERLKGVDSTLKIQPAKLEDSAVYLCASSLDLDHEQYFGPGTRLTVT.

Here the CDR3 DNA reads TGCAGCGTCCCCGGGACAGACTATGGCTACACCTTC. Its translation is CSVPGTDYGYTF. V gene TRBV29-1 combines with J gene TRBJ1-2, with 7 positions matching TRBD1. The CDR3 has 12 residues. The germline gives CDR1 SQVTM, CDR2 ANQGSEA. V lost 6 bases and J lost 3; bases outside the gene matches: 4.

In nucleotides, the CDR3 is TGTGCCAGCAGTTCCCCAGGGTTAAGCTCCTACGAGCAGTACTTC. Translating gives CASSSPGLSSYEQYF. The chain uses TRBV28 and TRBJ2-7; D is perhaps TRBD1 (5 bases). V lost 4 bases and J lost 0, with 13 bases in between. The CDR3 is 15 residues long. The germline gives CDR1 MDHEN, CDR2 SYDVKM.

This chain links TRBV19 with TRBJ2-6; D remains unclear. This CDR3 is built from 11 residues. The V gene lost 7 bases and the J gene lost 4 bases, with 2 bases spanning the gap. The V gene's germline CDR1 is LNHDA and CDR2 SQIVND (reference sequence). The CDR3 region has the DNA TGTGCCAGTACGGGGGCCAACGTCCTGACTTTC. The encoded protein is CASTGANVLTF.

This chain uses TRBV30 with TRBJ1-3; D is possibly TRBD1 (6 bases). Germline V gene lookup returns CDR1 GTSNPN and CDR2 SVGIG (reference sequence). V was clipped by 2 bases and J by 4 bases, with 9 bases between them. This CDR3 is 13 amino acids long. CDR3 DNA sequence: TGTGCCTGGAGTATAGGGGGGGGAAACACCATATATTTT. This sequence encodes CAWSIGGGNTIYF. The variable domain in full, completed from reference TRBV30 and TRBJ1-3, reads SQTIHQWPATLVQPVGSPLSLECTVEGTSNPNLYWYRQAAGRGLQLLFYSVGIGQISSEVPQNLSASRPQDRQFILSSKKLLLSDSGFYLCAWSIGGGNTIYFGEGSWLTVV.

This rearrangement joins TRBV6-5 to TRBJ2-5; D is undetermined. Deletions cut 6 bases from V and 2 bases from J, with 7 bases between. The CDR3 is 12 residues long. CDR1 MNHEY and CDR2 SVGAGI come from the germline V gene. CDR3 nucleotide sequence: TGTGCCAGCAGCCGGTTACAAGAGACCCAGTACTTC. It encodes CASSRLQETQYF.